The clone carrying this TCR beta chain was counted once. The data were taken from a study of blood T cell repertoires in COVID-19. Study-wide context: Collection of acute and convalescent COVID-19 samples took place in the United States, Italy and Spain. PBMCs, B-cell-depleted T cells, or T cells were the source of the cDNA or gDNA that made up the material.

Trimming at V came to 0 bases and at J to 2 bases, leaving 1 base not matched to a gene. Germline V lookup: CDR1 LGHNA, CDR2 YSLEER. CDR3 length equals 15 residues. Per the study methods: Counts of nucleated cells, estimated from reference gene primer amplification, were obtained. Only in-frame clones appear in the TCRdb table, and some are missing; sequencing was by immunoSEQ multiplex PCR. That table is the source of V, J and clone size, and D and trimming were worked out from the DNA. This table holds more than 100,000 clones, 79% found once. The chain combines TRBV4-3 with TRBJ2-1; TRBD2 matches at 7 bases. The specimen sequenced was peripheral blood. The TCR sequence derives from an elderly woman with acute or convalescent COVID-19. The CDR3 DNA sequence: TGCGCCAGCAGCCAAGAGGGAGGGGCCTACAATGAGCAGTTCTTC. This translates into CASSQEGGAYNEQFF.